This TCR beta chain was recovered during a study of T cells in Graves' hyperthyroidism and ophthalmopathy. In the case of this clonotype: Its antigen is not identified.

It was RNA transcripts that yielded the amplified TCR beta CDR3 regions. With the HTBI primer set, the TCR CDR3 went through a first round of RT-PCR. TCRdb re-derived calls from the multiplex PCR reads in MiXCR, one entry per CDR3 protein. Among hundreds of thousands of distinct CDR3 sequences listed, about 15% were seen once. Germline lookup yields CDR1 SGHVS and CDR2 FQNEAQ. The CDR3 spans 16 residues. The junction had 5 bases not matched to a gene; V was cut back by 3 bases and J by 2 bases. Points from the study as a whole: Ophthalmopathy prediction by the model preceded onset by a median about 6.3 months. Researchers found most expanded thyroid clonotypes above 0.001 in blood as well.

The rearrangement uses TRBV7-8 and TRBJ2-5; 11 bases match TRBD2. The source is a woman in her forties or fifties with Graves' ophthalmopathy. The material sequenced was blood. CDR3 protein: CASSFRTSGYQETQYF. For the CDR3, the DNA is TGTGCCAGCAGCTTCCGGACTAGCGGGTATCAAGAGACCCAGTACTTC.